What follows are 27 T cell receptor beta chains derived from one specimen sequenced in a study of T cells after yellow fever vaccination. TCRdb called the 5' RACE reads again in MiXCR, with one record for every CDR3 protein. This sample carries approximately 300,000 distinct CDR3 sequences, around 7.3% of them seen once, and the ten largest clones take 15% to 20%. Sequences were derived from PBMCs, sampled about 49 days after the first yellow fever vaccination. Receptor source: a young man who received the YFV17D yellow fever vaccine.

This clonotype was observed a few times. This chain connects TRBV4-3 to TRBJ2-2; 8 positions agree with TRBD1. V shed 3 bases and J 8 bases; nucleotides not matched to a gene: 8. This CDR3 is built from 15 residues. The germline CDR1 and CDR2 sequences are LGHNA and YSLEER. The CDR3 region has the DNA TGCGCCAGCAGCCAGGCGGACAGGGAAGGGGGGGAGCTGTTTTTT. It yields the protein CASSQADREGGELFF.

This clonotype was detected only a few times. The V and J genes are TRBV14 and TRBJ2-6; the D is unclear. The CDR3 loop spans 18 amino acids. Germline CDR1 SGHDN, CDR2 FVKESK. V was trimmed by 0 bases and J by 0 bases, leaving 12 bases between them. In DNA form, the CDR3 reads TGTGCCAGCAGCCAAGAAGGTTATATCCGCTCTGGGGCCAACGTCCTGACTTTC. Protein product: CASSQEGYIRSGANVLTF.

Ten or more counts support this clonotype. The chain recombines TRBV29-1 with TRBJ2-5, with 7 bases matching TRBD2. The CDR3 extends over 17 amino acids. The J segment lost 1 base and the V segment lost 3 bases, leaving 14 bases of the junction unmatched. Germline lookup yields CDR1 SQVTM and CDR2 ANQGSEA. The CDR3 DNA follows: TGCAGCGTTGAGGGGGAATCTGACGGGGGGACCCAAGAGACCCAGTACTTC. Amino acids: CSVEGESDGGTQETQYF.

This clonotype was detected a few times. The chain carries TRBV27 and TRBJ2-7; D assignment may be TRBD1 or TRBD2 (5 bases each). This CDR3 has 14 residues. V was clipped by 1 base and J by 3 bases, with 10 bases between them. Germline V gene lookup returns CDR1 MNHEY and CDR2 SMNVEV (reference sequence). CDR3 loop: CASSLLQGDYEQYF. CDR3 bases: TGTGCCAGCAGTTTATTGCAGGGAGACTACGAGCAGTACTTC.

This clonotype has at least ten counts. V is TRBV14 and J is TRBJ2-6; D unclear. V was shortened by 2 bases and J by 0 bases, with 2 bases between the two germline ends. CDR1 is SGHDN and CDR2 is FVKESK in the germline V gene. The CDR3 consists of 14 residues. CDR3 region: CASSQSSGANVLTF. CDR3 nucleotide sequence: TGTGCCAGCAGCCAAAGCTCTGGGGCCAACGTCCTGACTTTC.

In this sample, this clonotype turned up a few times. The J gene is TRBJ1-2, the V gene TRBV7-2; 7 nucleotides line up with TRBD1. V was clipped by 2 bases and J by 4 bases; unmatched bases: 7. Germline V CDR1 and CDR2: SGHTA, FQGNSA. CDR3 length: 15 amino acids. CDR3 amino acids: CASSLSTGNTYGYTF. The CDR3 bases are TGTGCCAGCAGCTTATCGACAGGGAACACCTATGGCTACACCTTC.

The V and J genes are TRBV7-9 and TRBJ2-7; D possibly uses TRBD1 or TRBD2 (5 bases each). V gave up 3 bases and J gave up 2 bases, with 11 bases separating them. The CDR3 is 14 residues long. Germline loops: CDR1 SEHNR, CDR2 FQNEAQ (reference sequence). The CDR3 DNA follows: TGTGCCAGCAGCTTGGGGGAGAAAGCCTACGAGCAGTACGTC. Translated, it gives CASSLGEKAYEQYV.

This clonotype appeared many times. This chain uses TRBV4-1 with TRBJ2-2; D is uncertain. The V end was cut by 3 bases, the J end by 15 bases, with 23 bases between. The CDR3 extends over 15 amino acids. CDR1 is MGHRA, CDR2 YSYEKL, per germline. The DNA for the CDR3 is TGCGCCAGCAGCCACGACGGCCGGCTTTTCCCGACGTTGTTTTTT. Encoded protein: CASSHDGRLFPTLFF.

In this sample, this clonotype turned up a few times. The chain has TRBV7-2 and TRBJ2-5, with 7 positions matching TRBD2. CDR1 is SGHTA and CDR2 is FQGNSA in the germline V gene. CDR3 length: 15 amino acids. The V gene end was trimmed by 4 bases and the J gene end by 0 bases; junction bases not matched to a gene: 5. CDR3 nucleotide sequence: TGTGCCAGCAGCTCGTGGGGGGGGTACCAAGAGACCCAGTACTTC. Its protein is CASSSWGGYQETQYF.

At least ten counts were recorded for this clonotype. This sequence joins TRBV5-1 and TRBJ2-5; TRBD2 agrees at 8 bases. This CDR3 has 16 amino acids. Germline V gene data show CDR1 as SGHRS and CDR2 as YFSETQ. V gave up 0 bases and J gave up 5 bases; unmatched junction bases: 9. The CDR3 loop is CASSLEAAGGGETQYF. The CDR3 nucleotides are TGCGCCAGCAGCTTGGAAGCGGCGGGGGGAGGCGAGACCCAGTACTTC. The complete variable domain, with remaining parts taken from reference TRBV5-1 and TRBJ2-5, reads KAGVTQTPRYLIKTRGQQVTLSCSPISGHRSVSWYQQTPGQGLQFLFEYFSETQRNKGNFPGRFSGRQFSNSRSEMNVSTLELGDSALYLCASSLEAAGGGETQYFGPGTRLLVL.

A few counts support this clonotype. The genes are TRBV7-9 and TRBJ2-7, with D maybe TRBD1 (5 bases). This CDR3 contains 16 residues. Between the trimmed V and J ends, which lost 3 bases and 0 bases, there was a span of 15 bases. Germline loops: CDR1 SEHNR, CDR2 FQNEAQ (reference sequence). CDR3 sequence reads: CASSFWGNQNSYEQYF. CDR3 bases: TGTGCCAGCAGCTTTTGGGGCAATCAAAACTCCTACGAGCAGTACTTC.

This clonotype was seen a handful of times. The chain is built from TRBV29-1 and TRBJ1-1; D perhaps matches TRBD1 (6 bases). Germline loops: CDR1 SQVTM, CDR2 ANQGSEA. The CDR3 is 14 amino acids. With 0 bases removed from V and 1 base from J, the gap between germline ends came to 9 bases. CDR3 nucleotide sequence: TGCAGCGTTGAAGACGGACAGAGGAACACTGAAGCTTTCTTT. Translated: CSVEDGQRNTEAFF.

This clonotype has just a few counts. This chain links TRBV7-2 with TRBJ1-1; 7 nucleotides line up with TRBD1. After removal of 7 bases from V and 7 bases from J, the junction contained 18 bases not matched to a gene. Germline loops: CDR1 SGHTA, CDR2 FQGNSA. This CDR3 is 16 amino acids long. For the CDR3, the DNA is TGTGCCAGCACCCTCCGAGGGGGCGCGGCGCGCCATGAAGCTTTCTTT. As protein: CASTLRGGAARHEAFF.

This chain uses TRBV4-3 with TRBJ1-1; D is undetermined. Germline V lookup: CDR1 LGHNA, CDR2 YSLEER. V lost 1 base and J lost 1, with 7 bases in between. CDR3 length: 14 residues. CDR3 DNA sequence: TGCGCCAGCAGCCAAGTATCGGGGAACACTGAAGCTTTCTTT. It encodes CASSQVSGNTEAFF.

This clonotype was seen more than once but under ten times. The genes are TRBV9 and TRBJ1-1, with D uncertain. The CDR3 sequence is 12 residues long. CDR1 and CDR2 from the germline V gene are SGDLS and YYNGEE. Deletions cut 4 bases from V and 4 bases from J, with 8 bases between. The CDR3 is CASSPSGTEAFF. The CDR3 nucleotides are TGTGCCAGCAGCCCATCGGGCACTGAAGCTTTCTTT.

This chain uses TRBV20-1 with TRBJ1-2; D is unresolved. V was clipped by 6 bases and J by 6 bases, with 8 bases between them. Germline V CDR1 and CDR2: DFQATT, SNEGSKA (reference sequence). The CDR3 contains 10 residues. The CDR3 DNA is TGCAGTGCGGACGGACATGGCTACACCTTC. Translation gives CSADGHGYTF.

This clonotype was counted a few times. The CDR3 here is CSARVRQGEAQPQHF. In DNA, the CDR3 is TGCAGTGCTAGAGTGAGACAGGGGGAGGCTCAGCCCCAGCATTTT. The chain combines TRBV20-1 with TRBJ1-5; TRBD1 matches 9 bases. The trim removed 1 base at V and 6 bases at J, leaving 7 bases unmatched. There are 15 residues in the CDR3. Germline values: CDR1 DFQATT, CDR2 SNEGSKA (reference sequence).

The rearrangement joins TRBV5-1 to TRBJ2-1; 8 positions agree with TRBD2. The V gene's germline CDR1 is SGHRS and CDR2 YFSETQ. With 5 bases clipped from V and 9 bases from J, the junction kept 10 bases outside the gene matches. This CDR3 contains 14 residues. CDR3 protein: CASRGTSTYSEQFF. The CDR3, as DNA: TGCGCCAGCAGGGGGACTAGTACGTATAGTGAGCAGTTCTTC.

This clonotype was observed a handful of times. V and J are TRBV20-1 and TRBJ2-1; 8 nucleotides align to TRBD2. The CDR3 covers 15 residues. J gave up 9 bases and V 3 bases, and 13 bases lay outside the gene matches. Germline V gene sequence: CDR1 DFQATT, CDR2 SNEGSKA (reference sequence). This chain's CDR3 is CSASLHGTSTIEQFF. The CDR3, as DNA: TGCAGTGCTAGTCTCCACGGGACTAGTACTATTGAGCAGTTCTTC.

The genes are TRBV4-3 and TRBJ1-4, with 8 bases that match TRBD1. This CDR3 has 17 amino acids. Germline V gene lookup returns CDR1 LGHNA and CDR2 YSLEER. V shed 3 bases, J shed 3 bases, and the junction held 9 bases outside the gene matches. CDR3 loop: CASSHRTGGIANEKLFF. DNA of the CDR3: TGCGCCAGCAGCCACCGAACAGGGGGGATCGCTAATGAAAAACTGTTTTTT.

In this sample, this clonotype turned up a few times. V is TRBV28 and J is TRBJ2-1; TRBD2 aligns across 12 bases. J gave up 2 bases and V 6 bases, and 5 bases lay outside the gene matches. The CDR3 is 16 residues long. The germline V gene encodes CDR1 MDHEN and CDR2 SYDVKM. Here the CDR3 reads CASRFGLAGPYNEQFF. For the CDR3, the DNA is TGTGCCAGCAGATTCGGACTAGCGGGGCCCTACAATGAGCAGTTCTTC.

The V call is TRBV7-2, the J call TRBJ2-7, with D hard to call. CDR3 length: 13 amino acids. The V end was cut by 3 bases, the J end by 2 bases, with 8 bases between. Germline lookup yields CDR1 SGHTA and CDR2 FQGNSA. The CDR3 region is CASSFLLPYEQYF. The CDR3 DNA reads TGTGCCAGCAGCTTCCTGCTCCCCTACGAGCAGTACTTC.

This clonotype was counted a few times. The rearrangement links TRBV18 to TRBJ1-2, with D unclear. Germline V gene lookup returns CDR1 KGHSH and CDR2 LQKENI. V was pared by 2 bases and J by 8 bases, with 12 bases between. CDR3 length equals 13 residues. CDR3 sequence reads: CASSPERAGGYTF. CDR3 DNA: TGTGCCAGCTCACCAGAGAGGGCTGGAGGCTACACCTTC.

The rearrangement uses TRBV20-1 and TRBJ2-3, with 9 nucleotides matching TRBD2. The CDR3 totals 14 residues. Germline-derived CDR1 and CDR2 are DFQATT and SNEGSKA (reference sequence). Unmatched junction bases numbered 5, after V lost 5 bases and J lost 2 bases. CDR3 region: CSAGRGGDTDTQYF. The DNA for the CDR3 is TGCAGTGCTGGGCGGGGGGGAGACACAGATACGCAGTATTTT.

The V call is TRBV20-1, the J call TRBJ1-1, with a weak D call TRBD1 (6 bases). Trimming shortened V by 5 bases and J by 7 bases, and 20 bases separated the two germline ends. Germline-derived CDR1 and CDR2 are DFQATT and SNEGSKA (reference sequence). CDR3 size: 14 residues. In DNA, the CDR3 is TGCAGTGCTGAACTTCCGGGACACTATTTTGAAGCTTTCTTT. It encodes CSAELPGHYFEAFF.

The chain joins TRBV7-3 to TRBJ1-6; no clear D gene. This CDR3 has 14 residues. V lost 7 bases to trimming and J lost 7 bases, with 14 bases between them. Germline CDR1 reads SGHTA; CDR2 reads FQGTGA. The CDR3 loop reads CASNIDKGNSPLHF. CDR3 DNA sequence: TGTGCCAGCAACATCGACAAGGGCAATTCACCCCTCCACTTT.

The chain carries TRBV28 and TRBJ2-7; the match to TRBD2 covers 7 bases. The CDR3 has 16 residues. Germline V gives CDR1 MDHEN, CDR2 SYDVKM. V lost 6 bases to trimming and J lost 0 bases; unmatched junction nucleotides: 11. CDR3 amino acids: CASRRGGGRSSYEQYV. DNA of the CDR3: TGTGCCAGCAGGAGGGGCGGGGGAAGGAGCTCCTACGAGCAGTACGTC.